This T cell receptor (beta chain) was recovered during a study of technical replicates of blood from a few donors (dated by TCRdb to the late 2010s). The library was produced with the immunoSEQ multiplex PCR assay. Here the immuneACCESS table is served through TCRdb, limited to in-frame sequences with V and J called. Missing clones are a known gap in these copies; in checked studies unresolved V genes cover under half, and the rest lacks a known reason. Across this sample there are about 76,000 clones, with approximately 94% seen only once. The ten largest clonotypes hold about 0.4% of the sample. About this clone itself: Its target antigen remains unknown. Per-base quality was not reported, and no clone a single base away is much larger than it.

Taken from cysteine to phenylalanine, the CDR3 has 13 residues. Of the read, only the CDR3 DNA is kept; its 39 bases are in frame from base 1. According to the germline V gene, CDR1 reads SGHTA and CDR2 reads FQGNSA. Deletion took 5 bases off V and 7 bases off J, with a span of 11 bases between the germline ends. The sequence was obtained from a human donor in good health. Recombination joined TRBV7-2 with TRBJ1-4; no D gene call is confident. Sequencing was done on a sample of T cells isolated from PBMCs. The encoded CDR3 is CASSPPSSEKLFF. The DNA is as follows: TGTGCCAGCAGCCCGCCGAGTAGTGAAAAACTGTTTTTT.